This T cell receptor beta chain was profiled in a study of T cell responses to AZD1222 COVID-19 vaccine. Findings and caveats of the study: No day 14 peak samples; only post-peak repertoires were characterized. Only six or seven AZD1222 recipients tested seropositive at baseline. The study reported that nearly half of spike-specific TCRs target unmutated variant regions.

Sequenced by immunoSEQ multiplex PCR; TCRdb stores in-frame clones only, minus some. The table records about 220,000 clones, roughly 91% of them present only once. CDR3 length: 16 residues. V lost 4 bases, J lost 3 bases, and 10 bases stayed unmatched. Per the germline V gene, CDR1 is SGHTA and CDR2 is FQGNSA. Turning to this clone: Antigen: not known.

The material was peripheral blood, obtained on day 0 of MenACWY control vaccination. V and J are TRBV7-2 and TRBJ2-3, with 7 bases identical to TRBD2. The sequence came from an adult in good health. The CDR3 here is CASSSHLAAITDTQYF. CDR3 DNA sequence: TGTGCCAGCAGCTCCCACCTAGCGGCCATTACAGATACGCAGTATTTT.